Below, 23 T cell receptor beta chains from the same sample are listed, as sequenced in a study of T cell responses to AZD1222 COVID-19 vaccine. Clones were sequenced by immunoSEQ multiplex PCR, and TCRdb holds only the in-frame ones, with some missing. The table has about 130,000 clones, approximately 91% seen once. The sequenced sample was peripheral blood, obtained 28 days after the second AZD1222 dose. These TCRs come from an adult who received the AZD1222 COVID-19 vaccine.

The chain recombines TRBV19 with TRBJ1-2, with D possibly being TRBD1 (5 bases). Germline V lookup: CDR1 LNHDA, CDR2 SQIVND (reference sequence). V lost 1 base to trimming and J lost 3 bases, with 9 bases between them. The CDR3 is 14 residues long. CDR3 nucleotide sequence: TGTGCCAGTAGTATAGGTGGGGGATACTATGGCTACACCTTC. Residues: CASSIGGGYYGYTF.

This clone has only one observation. The chain uses TRBV29-1 and TRBJ2-7, with 7 nucleotides matching TRBD1. J was trimmed by 1 base and V by 3 bases; bases with no gene match: 3. The CDR3 runs to 13 residues. The germline gives CDR1 SQVTM, CDR2 ANQGSEA. CDR3 sequence (DNA): TGCAGCGTTGAGCGACAGGGTTCCTACGAGCAGTACTTC. Translating gives CSVERQGSYEQYF.

The DNA of the CDR3 is TGTGCCAGCTCACTTCTTATGGGTGGCACGTCGAACTATGGCTACACCTTC. Residues: CASSLLMGGTSNYGYTF. This chain links TRBV18 with TRBJ1-2; unclear D gene. The CDR3 is 17 amino acids. Germline values: CDR1 KGHSH, CDR2 LQKENI. Between the trimmed V and J ends, which lost 4 bases and 2 bases, there was a span of 20 bases.

This clone appeared a single time. The J gene is TRBJ2-7, the V gene TRBV7-9; D not resolved. Germline V CDR1 and CDR2: SEHNR, FQNEAQ (reference sequence). This CDR3 spans 15 amino acids. Trimming took 5 bases from V and 0 from J, leaving 14 bases between them. CDR3 DNA sequence: TGTGCCAGCAGCCCCGGATGGTCGAGCTCCTACGAGCAGTACTTC. This encodes CASSPGWSSSYEQYF.

The J gene is TRBJ1-2, the V gene TRBV30; 7 nucleotides match TRBD1. V lost 5 bases, J lost 8 bases, and 5 bases stayed unmatched. Germline CDR1 is GTSNPN and CDR2 is SVGIG (reference sequence). This CDR3 comprises 11 residues. This CDR3 reads CAWSQGGGYTF. The CDR3 DNA reads TGTGCCTGGTCCCAGGGGGGAGGCTACACCTTC.

The chain joins TRBV4-2 to TRBJ2-3; no clear D. The CDR3 runs 13 residues. The germline gives CDR1 LGHNA, CDR2 YNFKEQ. V gave up 4 bases and J gave up 3 bases, with 8 bases separating them. The CDR3 DNA reads as TGTGCCAGCAGCCGAGCCCCGACAGATACGCAGTATTTT. This encodes CASSRAPTDTQYF.

The chain has TRBV6-5 and TRBJ1-6, with D perhaps matching TRBD1 (6 bases). The ends were cut back, 7 bases at V and 2 bases at J, with 12 bases in the middle. CDR3 length: 15 residues. Germline CDR1 and CDR2: MNHEY and SVGAGI. The CDR3, as DNA: TGTGCCAGCACCACAGGGTTCGCCTATAATTCACCCCTCCACTTT. Its translation is CASTTGFAYNSPLHF.

The chain uses TRBV28 and TRBJ1-2, with a weak D call TRBD1 (5 bases). V was clipped by 5 bases and J by 4 bases, with 11 bases between them. The CDR3 is made up of 13 amino acids. CDR1 and CDR2 (germline): MDHEN, SYDVKM. The chain's CDR3 is CASSDTGAYGYTF. The CDR3 nucleotides are TGTGCCAGCAGTGACACAGGTGCCTATGGCTACACCTTC.

This rearrangement joins TRBV27 to TRBJ2-7; D is unresolved. The CDR3 contains 12 residues. Germline CDR1 and CDR2: MNHEY and SMNVEV (reference sequence). The CDR3 region is CAMGIQPYEQYF. DNA of the CDR3: TGTGCTATGGGGATCCAACCCTACGAGCAGTACTTC.

The rearrangement links TRBV14 to TRBJ2-7; 14 bases match TRBD2. CDR3 length: 16 residues. CDR1 and CDR2 from the germline V gene are SGHDN and FVKESK. V lost 0 bases to trimming and J lost 7 bases; unmatched junction nucleotides: 5. CDR3 amino acids: CASSQDPGLAGVEQYF. The CDR3 bases are TGTGCCAGCAGCCAAGATCCGGGACTAGCGGGAGTAGAGCAGTACTTC.

The chain uses TRBV15 and TRBJ2-7; TRBD1 is a possible D gene (5 bases). The germline V gene has CDR1 LNHNV and CDR2 YYDKDF (reference sequence). Trimming shortened V by 0 bases and J by 5 bases, and 17 bases separated the two germline ends. The CDR3 is 16 residues long. In nucleotides, the CDR3 is TGTGCCACCAGCAGAGATGGGGCCAGCTCAGGCGACGAGCAGTACTTC. It specifies CATSRDGASSGDEQYF.

This sequence joins TRBV6-5 and TRBJ1-5; D is perhaps TRBD1 (6 bases). The CDR3 is made up of 15 amino acids. Deletions cut 0 bases from V and 6 bases from J, with 12 bases between. Germline loops: CDR1 MNHEY, CDR2 SVGAGI. The CDR3 loop is CASSYSGQGTQPQHF. In nucleotides, the CDR3 is TGTGCCAGCAGTTACTCCGGGCAGGGGACTCAGCCCCAGCATTTT.

The chain is built from TRBV28 and TRBJ1-5; TRBD1 agrees at 8 bases. Germline CDR1 and CDR2: MDHEN and SYDVKM. V lost 4 bases, J lost 6 bases, and 11 bases stayed unmatched. The CDR3 is made up of 16 amino acids. Written as DNA, the CDR3 is TGTGCCAGCAGTTCTACCGGACAGGGCGGTGTTCAGCCCCAGCATTTT. This translates into CASSSTGQGGVQPQHF.

The chain joins TRBV3-1 (or the pseudogene TRBV3-2) to TRBJ2-1, with D perhaps assigned TRBD1 or TRBD2 (5 bases each). CDR3 size: 15 residues. Per the germline V gene, CDR1 is LGHDT and CDR2 is YNNKEL (reference sequence). V was pared by 6 bases and J by 0 bases, with 12 bases between. The CDR3 DNA sequence: TGTGCCAGCAGTTGGGACCCCAGCTCCTACAATGAGCAGTTCTTC. Protein: CASSWDPSSYNEQFF.

As regards this clone: The junction shows a germline mismatch at one end, possibly a read error. The chain joins TRBV6-5 to TRBJ1-2; D is perhaps TRBD1 (5 bases). The germline V gene has CDR1 MNHEY and CDR2 SVGAGI. The CDR3 totals 15 residues. CDR3 amino acids: CASSDSSTANYGYTF. The CDR3 nucleotides read TGTGCCAGCAGTGACTCTTCGACAGCAAACTATGGCTACACCTTC.

This rearrangement joins TRBV28 to TRBJ1-4; no firm D call. Germline CDR1 and CDR2: MDHEN and SYDVKM. Trimming left V 5 bases short and J 0 bases short, with 10 bases between. The CDR3 covers 15 residues. CDR3 in amino acids: CASSPPRSTNEKLFF. In DNA form, the CDR3 reads TGTGCCAGCAGTCCGCCACGATCAACTAATGAAAAACTGTTTTTT.

The rearrangement joins TRBV15 to TRBJ1-1; no clear D gene. Germline V gives CDR1 LNHNV, CDR2 YYDKDF (reference sequence). Between the trimmed V and J ends, which lost 3 bases and 1 base, there was a span of 3 bases. The CDR3 runs to 12 residues. The CDR3 region has the DNA TGTGCCACCAGCAGGGGGAACACTGAAGCTTTCTTT. It encodes CATSRGNTEAFF. Supplemented by reference TRBV15 and TRBJ1-1, the full variable domain reads DAMVIQNPRYQVTQFGKPVTLSCSQTLNHNVMYWYQQKSSQAPKLLFHYYDKDFNNEADTPDNFQSRRPNTSFCFLDIRSPGLGDTAMYLCATSRGNTEAFFGQGTRLTVV.

The V gene is TRBV23-1, the J gene TRBJ1-1; no definite D call. TRBV23-1 falls under the ORF class, with uncertain function. The CDR3 length is 13 residues. The ends were cut back, 0 bases at V and 4 bases at J, with 6 bases in the middle. The CDR3 DNA is TGCGCCAGCAGTCAATCGCGGGGCACTGAAGCTTTCTTT. It is translated as CASSQSRGTEAFF.

J is TRBJ1-2 and V is TRBV2; D call uncertain. The V end was cut by 3 bases, the J end by 9 bases, with 17 bases between. There are 14 residues in the CDR3. Per germline, CDR1 SNHLY and CDR2 FYNNEI. The chain's CDR3 is CASSDPAGIFSYTF. The CDR3 coding sequence is TGTGCCAGCAGTGATCCCGCAGGCATCTTTAGCTACACCTTC.

The chain combines TRBV7-9 with TRBJ1-2; no reliable D call. Trimming took off 1 base at V and 4 bases at J, with 10 bases between the two ends. The CDR3 contains 14 residues. CDR1 is SEHNR and CDR2 is FQNEAQ in the germline V gene (reference sequence). CDR3 bases: TGTGCCAGCAGCTTAGTACGCCCGACCTATGGCTACACCTTC. This gives the protein CASSLVRPTYGYTF. The whole variable domain, filled in from reference TRBV7-9 and TRBJ1-2, reads DTGVSQNPRHKITKRGQNVTFRCDPISEHNRLYWYRQTLGQGPEFLTYFQNEAQLEKSRLLSDRFSAERPKGSFSTLEIQRTEQGDSAMYLCASSLVRPTYGYTFGSGTRLTVV.

In this sample, this clone turned up once. CDR3 coding DNA: TGTGCCAGCTCACCATACGACAGGGGAACCAATGAGCAGTTCTTC. Translating gives CASSPYDRGTNEQFF. The V and J genes are TRBV18 and TRBJ2-1; 8 nucleotides align to TRBD1. Germline lookup yields CDR1 KGHSH and CDR2 LQKENI. CDR3 length: 15 residues. V lost 2 bases, J lost 6 bases, and 6 bases stayed unmatched.

The chain couples TRBV6-6 to TRBJ2-1; D is undetermined. The V end lost 5 bases, the J end lost 0 bases, and 14 bases lay between the germline ends. The germline V gene encodes CDR1 MNHNY and CDR2 SVGAGI (reference sequence). The CDR3 runs to 16 residues. CDR3 protein: CASSQLYRISYNEQFF. The CDR3 nucleotides are TGTGCCAGCAGTCAACTCTACAGAATCTCCTACAATGAGCAGTTCTTC.

The chain links TRBV4-1 to TRBJ1-2; D is ambiguous. CDR3 length equals 14 residues. CDR1 is MGHRA and CDR2 is YSYEKL in the germline V gene. With 1 base removed from V and 5 bases from J, the gap between germline ends came to 11 bases. The CDR3 region is CASSQVQSVYGYTF. CDR3 nucleotides: TGCGCCAGCAGCCAAGTTCAAAGTGTGTATGGCTACACCTTC.